Described below is a single T cell receptor beta chain sequence and its context. Within 2 weeks of study entry, exposed participants had contacted a PCR-confirmed or clinician-diagnosed COVID-19 case. Germline V CDR1 and CDR2: MDHEN, SYDVKM. The CDR3 covers 12 residues. V lost 3 bases, J lost 6 bases, and 9 bases lay in between. TCRdb keeps only in-frame clones here, not all; method: immunoSEQ multiplex PCR. Among roughly 140,000 clones listed, around 80% were seen once. This record belongs to a study of blood T cell repertoires in COVID-19. The origin of this receptor is a woman between 18 and 29 years old who had been exposed to COVID-19. Sequenced input: PBMCs or T cells enriched from blood (not recorded which). The chain is built from TRBV28 and TRBJ2-7; a possible D gene is TRBD1 (6 bases). CDR3 sequence: CASSFTGFEQYF. CDR3 nucleotide sequence: TGTGCCAGCAGTTTTACAGGGTTCGAGCAGTACTTC. Supplemented by reference TRBV28 and TRBJ2-7, the full variable domain reads DVKVTQSSRYLVKRTGEKVFLECVQDMDHENMFWYRQDPGLGLRLIYFSYDVKMKEKGDIPEGYSVSREKKERFSLILESASTNQTSMYLCASSFTGFEQYFGPGTRLTVT.